Reported below is one T cell receptor (beta chain). The sample comes from a study of T cell responses to AZD1222 COVID-19 vaccine. The germline CDR1 and CDR2 sequences are SGHTA and FQGTGA. Trimming removed 5 bases at V and 3 bases at J, with 14 bases between. The CDR3 totals 14 residues. Method: immunoSEQ multiplex PCR; TCRdb's copy keeps in-frame clones and lacks some. Of 100,000 to 120,000 clones in the sample, roughly nine tenths were seen once. The receptor's source is an adult in good health. The genes are TRBV7-3 and TRBJ2-7; tentatively, D is TRBD2 (5 bases). The sample in question was peripheral blood, obtained on day 0 of MenACWY control vaccination. The CDR3 nucleotides are TGTGCCAGCAGCCGAGGATCGGGAAACTACGAGCAGTACTTC. It yields the protein CASSRGSGNYEQYF.